This entry lists 18 T cell receptor beta chains sequenced from one sample in a study of blood T cell repertoires in COVID-19 (dated by TCRdb to about 2020). The library was prepared using the immunoSEQ multiplex PCR assay. TCRdb holds this immuneACCESS table with in-frame rearrangements only. Some clones are missing; in checked studies, unresolved V genes explain under half, and the rest has no known cause. Across this sample there are roughly 100,000 clones, with 75% to 85% seen only once. The ten largest clones add up to around 4.8% of the sample. The sequencing sample was made of peripheral blood. These receptors were obtained from a man of 80 years or more with COVID-19, enrolled during active disease.

The V gene is TRBV28, the J gene TRBJ2-1, with 7 bases that match TRBD2. After removal of 7 bases from V and 8 bases from J, the junction contained 14 bases not matched to a gene. Germline V CDR1 and CDR2: MDHEN, SYDVKM. The CDR3 contains 15 residues. In nucleotides, the CDR3 is TGTGCCAGCACGGTTCTGTCGGGAGGAGACTATGAGCAGTTCTTC. The encoded protein is CASTVLSGGDYEQFF.

This clone has just one count. V gene TRBV6-6 combines with J gene TRBJ1-1; 8 nucleotides line up with TRBD1. Germline V gives CDR1 MNHNY, CDR2 SVGAGI (reference sequence). V gave up 2 bases and J gave up 1 base; unmatched junction bases: 3. There are 15 residues in the CDR3. This chain's CDR3 is CASSYPGQGNTEAFF. The CDR3 bases are TGTGCCAGCAGTTACCCCGGACAGGGGAACACTGAAGCTTTCTTT.

The V and J genes are TRBV2 and TRBJ2-4; D remains ambiguous. Germline assignment: CDR1 SNHLY and CDR2 FYNNEI. Between the trimmed V and J ends, which lost 7 bases and 0 bases, there was a span of 10 bases. This CDR3 spans 14 amino acids. CDR3 protein: CASNYGLAKNIQYF. CDR3 DNA sequence: TGTGCCAGCAACTACGGATTAGCCAAAAACATTCAGTACTTC.

This chain connects TRBV27 to TRBJ2-7; 9 bases fit TRBD2. The junction had 7 bases not matched to a gene; V was cut back by 4 bases and J by 3 bases. Germline CDR1 MNHEY, CDR2 SMNVEV (reference sequence). This CDR3 contains 15 residues. This chain's CDR3 is CASSSAGLAVYEQYF. The CDR3 bases are TGTGCCAGCAGTTCAGCGGGACTAGCAGTCTACGAGCAGTACTTC.

This CDR3 reads CASSTPASEGDTQYF. CDR3 nucleotides: TGTGCCAGCAGTACACCCGCTAGCGAAGGAGATACGCAGTATTTT. V usage is TRBV27 and J usage is TRBJ2-3; D might be TRBD2 (6 bases). Germline V gene sequence: CDR1 MNHEY, CDR2 SMNVEV (reference sequence). The length of the CDR3 is 15 residues. Trimming cost V 5 bases and J 5 bases, with 17 bases left between them.

The V gene is TRBV4-1, the J gene TRBJ2-3; a weak D match, TRBD1 (6 bases). The CDR3 sequence is 16 residues long. V was clipped by 1 base and J by 1 base, with 12 bases between them. Germline V gene lookup returns CDR1 MGHRA and CDR2 YSYEKL. CDR3 sequence (DNA): TGCGCCAGCAGCCAAGTAGGGGGTAGGGGCACAGATACGCAGTATTTT. It specifies CASSQVGGRGTDTQYF.

The chain carries TRBV7-9 and TRBJ2-1, with a possible D match to TRBD2 (6 bases). Germline CDR1 is SEHNR and CDR2 is FQNEAQ (reference sequence). The CDR3 consists of 13 residues. V dropped 8 bases and J dropped 7 bases, with 15 bases sitting between them. The CDR3 DNA reads as TGTGCCAGCTTGCTAGAAGGAGGGAATGAGCAGTTCTTC. Its translation: CASLLEGGNEQFF.

The genes are TRBV6-5 and TRBJ2-2; D remains unclear. Germline V gene lookup returns CDR1 MNHEY and CDR2 SVGAGI. Deletions cut 5 bases from V and 7 bases from J, with 11 bases between. The CDR3 runs to 13 residues. The CDR3 DNA reads as TGTGCCAGCAGTCGCGGAATTGGCGGGGAGCTGTTTTTT. This encodes CASSRGIGGELFF.

The gene calls are TRBV7-2 and TRBJ2-7; D might be TRBD1 (5 bases). This CDR3 contains 12 residues. Germline CDR1 reads SGHTA; CDR2 reads FQGNSA. V dropped 5 bases and J dropped 3 bases, with 8 bases sitting between them. CDR3 residues: CASSAQGYEQYF. CDR3 bases: TGTGCCAGCAGCGCCCAGGGCTACGAGCAGTACTTC.

The chain has TRBV7-2 and TRBJ1-1; 7 nucleotides align to TRBD1. CDR1 is SGHTA, CDR2 FQGNSA, per germline. The trim removed 5 bases at V and 1 base at J, leaving 10 bases unmatched. The CDR3 is made up of 16 amino acids. The CDR3 nucleotides are TGTGCCAGCAGCGGGCGAGGGGGCGCTGGGAACACTGAAGCTTTCTTT. Amino acid sequence: CASSGRGGAGNTEAFF.

The chain links TRBV18 to TRBJ2-7, with D maybe TRBD2 (6 bases). Trimming took off 0 bases at V and 5 bases at J, with 14 bases between the two ends. CDR1 is KGHSH, CDR2 LQKENI, per germline. The CDR3 has 15 amino acids. The CDR3 DNA reads TGTGCCAGCTCACCACCTGGAGGGAGGACGGACGAGCAGTACTTC. It encodes CASSPPGGRTDEQYF.

This chain joins TRBV30 and TRBJ1-5; 7 bases line up with TRBD1. Germline V gene data show CDR1 as GTSNPN and CDR2 as SVGIG (reference sequence). The CDR3 runs to 15 residues. V lost 3 bases and J lost 0; bases outside the gene matches: 5. CDR3 protein: CAWSEDRHSNQPQHF. As DNA, the CDR3 is TGTGCCTGGAGCGAGGACAGGCATAGCAATCAGCCCCAGCATTTT.

In its sample, this clone was seen a few times. The chain uses TRBV9 and TRBJ2-2, with TRBD2 matching over 7 bases. The V gene end was trimmed by 4 bases and the J gene end by 5 bases; junction bases not matched to a gene: 5. The length of the CDR3 is 14 residues. CDR1 and CDR2 (germline): SGDLS, YYNGEE. This CDR3 reads CASSPGLVTGELFF. In DNA, the CDR3 is TGTGCCAGCAGCCCCGGACTAGTTACCGGGGAGCTGTTTTTT.

The chain recombines TRBV5-4 with TRBJ2-7, with 8 bases identical to TRBD1. The germline V gene has CDR1 SGHNT and CDR2 YYREEE (reference sequence). The CDR3 is 15 amino acids. Trimming took 2 bases from V and 2 from J; bases not matched to a gene: 6. The CDR3 DNA reads TGTGCCAGCAGCTTCCGGGACAGGCACCCCTACGAGCAGTACTTC. As protein: CASSFRDRHPYEQYF.

The genes are TRBV19 and TRBJ2-2, with 7 nucleotides matching TRBD1. This CDR3 has 14 amino acids. Germline V lookup: CDR1 LNHDA, CDR2 SQIVND (reference sequence). V was clipped by 9 bases and J by 6 bases; unmatched bases: 10. The CDR3: CASRRGRGPGELFF. The CDR3 DNA follows: TGTGCCAGCCGAAGGGGGCGTGGACCCGGGGAGCTGTTTTTT.

This chain uses TRBV10-2 with TRBJ2-2; TRBD2 agrees at 9 bases. The CDR3 is 20 residues long. V dropped 7 bases and J dropped 0; count of bases not matched to a gene: 18. Germline V gives CDR1 WSHSY, CDR2 SAAADI. CDR3 sequence: CASNNRLAGIGPPNTGELFF. The CDR3 nucleotides are TGCGCCAGCAATAATAGGCTAGCGGGAATCGGGCCCCCGAACACCGGGGAGCTGTTTTTT.

The chain couples TRBV5-5 to TRBJ1-2, with D perhaps matching TRBD1 (6 bases). Germline assignment: CDR1 SGHKS and CDR2 YYEKEE (reference sequence). The CDR3 is 13 amino acids. The V gene lost 4 bases and the J gene lost 5 bases, with 12 bases spanning the gap. The CDR3 sequence is CASSRDTLYGYTF. DNA of the CDR3: TGTGCCAGCAGCAGGGACACTCTATATGGCTACACCTTC.

This chain joins TRBV5-1 and TRBJ1-5; weak D call: TRBD1 (6 bases). V lost 1 base to trimming and J lost 0 bases, with 8 bases between them. The germline V gene has CDR1 SGHRS and CDR2 YFSETQ. The CDR3 extends over 15 amino acids. In DNA form, the CDR3 reads TGCGCCAGCAGCTTGACAGGGAATAGCAATCAGCCCCAGCATTTT. It specifies CASSLTGNSNQPQHF.